This T cell receptor (beta chain) derives from a study of blood T cell repertoires in COVID-19. Study-wide context: The study drew acute and convalescent COVID-19 samples from the United States, Italy and Spain. The analysed material was cDNA or gDNA that came from T cells, B-cell-depleted T cells, or PBMCs.

In the authors' methods: Reference gene primer amplification gave nucleated cell count estimates. Here immunoSEQ multiplex PCR was the method, and the copy in TCRdb shows in-frame clones only, minus some. The DNA gave D and trimming, while V, J and clone size come from that table. The sample lists 200,000 to 300,000 clones, 85% to 90% occurring once. The CDR3 length is 16 residues. With V trimmed by 5 bases and J by 3 bases, 8 bases remained unmatched. CDR1 and CDR2 (germline): SGHDT, YYEEEE. The sequencing sample was made of peripheral blood. The J gene is TRBJ2-3, the V gene TRBV5-6; TRBD2 matches 11 bases. This sequence was found in a middle-aged woman with acute or convalescent COVID-19. The CDR3 DNA follows: TGTGCCAGCAGGGACGTAGCGGGGGGGCGGACAGATACGCAGTATTTT. Protein product: CASRDVAGGRTDTQYF.